These T cell receptor beta chains were read from a single sample in a study of early T cells in non-severe SARS-CoV-2 infection. One entry per CDR3 protein results from TCRdb running MiXCR on the 5' RACE reads. The table lists 50,000 to 75,000 distinct CDR3 sequences, approximately 6% of them singletons. This material consisted of whole blood, taken at baseline. These TCRs come from an adult who was a healthcare worker with PCR-confirmed SARS-CoV-2 infection or an uninfected control (not recorded which). Each CDR3 is given with its conserved first and last residue. The order of the fields is D gene, V gene, J gene, clone size, CDR3 protein, CDR3 DNA. The D gene is left open where the match is weak. Size is omitted from some rows. Given values are once, few, many or a class for expanded clones.

TRBD1	TRBV12-3/TRBV12-4	TRBJ2-2	many	CASSFRRGLTGELFF	TGTGCCAGCAGTTTTCGTAGGGGGCTCACCGGGGAGCTGTTTTTT
TRBD2	TRBV30	TRBJ2-7	many	CAWSGLAGGREQYF	TGTGCCTGGAGCGGGCTAGCGGGAGGGCGCGAGCAGTACTTC
.	TRBV10-3	TRBJ1-4	.	CAISESGTGEKLFF	TGTGCCATCAGTGAATCGGGCACCGGTGAAAAACTGTTTTTT
TRBD1	TRBV20-1	TRBJ1-2	many	CSVSNRGSVSYGYTF	TGCAGTGTTTCGAACAGGGGGTCCGTGAGCTATGGCTACACCTTC
TRBD2	TRBV13	TRBJ2-3	many	CASSTGLAGPDTQYF	TGTGCCAGCAGCACGGGACTAGCGGGACCGGATACGCAGTATTTT
.	TRBV20-1	TRBJ1-2	many	CSALSVGYTF	TGCAGTGCCCTCTCTGTTGGCTACACCTTC
.	TRBV4-3	TRBJ2-7	many	CASSQDLWTAYEQYF	TGCGCCAGCAGCCAAGATCTTTGGACAGCGTACGAGCAGTACTTC
.	TRBV28	TRBJ2-7	.	CAIRRGVGEQYF	TGTGCCATTCGTAGGGGGGTTGGCGAGCAGTACTTC
.	TRBV27	TRBJ1-1	many	CASSPPGATEAFF	TGTGCCAGCAGTCCTCCGGGGGCCACTGAAGCTTTCTTT
.	TRBV3-1	TRBJ1-1	many	CASSQGGRNTEAFF	TGTGCCAGCAGCCAGGGGGGCAGGAACACTGAAGCTTTCTTT